The T cell receptor beta chain under discussion was sequenced for a study of T cell changes during pregnancy in multiple sclerosis. V lost 6 bases to trimming and J lost 2 bases, with 8 bases between them. The germline V gene has CDR1 MNHNS and CDR2 SASEGT. CDR3 length equals 13 residues. The table came from immunoSEQ multiplex PCR; TCRdb's copy has only in-frame clones and leaves some out. The table shows fewer than 75,000 clones, with less than 95% occurring only once. This receptor was obtained from a female donor in good health, enrolled as a control in a pregnancy study. The sample was peripheral blood, taken after pregnancy. The chain is built from TRBV6-1 and TRBJ1-5; D not resolved. The CDR3 is CASRPTGNQPQHF. DNA of the CDR3: TGTGCCAGCAGGCCTACAGGCAATCAGCCCCAGCATTTT.